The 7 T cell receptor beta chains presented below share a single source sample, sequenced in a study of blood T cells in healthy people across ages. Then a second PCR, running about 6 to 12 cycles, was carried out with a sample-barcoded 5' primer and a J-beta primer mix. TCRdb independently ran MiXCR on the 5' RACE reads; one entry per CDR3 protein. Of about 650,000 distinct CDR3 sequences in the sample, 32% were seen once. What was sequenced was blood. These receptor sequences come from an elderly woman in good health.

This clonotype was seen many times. CDR3 in amino acids: CASSLKGQDPPGGYTF. The CDR3 DNA is TGCGCCAGCAGCTTAAAAGGACAGGACCCTCCGGGTGGCTACACCTTC. V gene TRBV5-1 combines with J gene TRBJ1-2, with TRBD1 matching 7 bases. Germline CDR1 and CDR2: SGHRS and YFSETQ. The CDR3 sequence is 16 residues long. V trimming: 2 bases; J trimming: 7 bases; junction bases outside the gene matches: 14. Full variable domain (remainder filled in from reference TRBV5-1 and TRBJ1-2): KAGVTQTPRYLIKTRGQQVTLSCSPISGHRSVSWYQQTPGQGLQFLFEYFSETQRNKGNFPGRFSGRQFSNSRSEMNVSTLELGDSALYLCASSLKGQDPPGGYTFGSGTRLTVV.

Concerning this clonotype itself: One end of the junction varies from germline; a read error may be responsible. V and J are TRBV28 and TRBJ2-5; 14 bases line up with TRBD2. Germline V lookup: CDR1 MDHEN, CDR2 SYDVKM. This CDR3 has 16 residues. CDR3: CASSWTSGGYQETRYF. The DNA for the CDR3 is TGTGCCAGCAGTTGGACTAGCGGGGGGTACCAAGAGACCCGGTACTTC.

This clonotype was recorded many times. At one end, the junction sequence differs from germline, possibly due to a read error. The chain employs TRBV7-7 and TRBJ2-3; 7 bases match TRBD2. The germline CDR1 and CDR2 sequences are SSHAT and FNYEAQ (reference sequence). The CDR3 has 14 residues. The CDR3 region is CASSRTSRTDTQYF. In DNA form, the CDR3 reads TGTGCTAGCAGCCGGACTAGTCGCACAGATACGCAGTATTTT. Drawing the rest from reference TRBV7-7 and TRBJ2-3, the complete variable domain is GAGVSQSPRYKVTKRGQDVTLRCDPISSHATLYWYQQALGQGPEFLTYFNYEAQPDKSGLPSDRFSAERPEGSISTLTIQRTEQRDSAMYRCASSRTSRTDTQYFGPGTRLTVL.

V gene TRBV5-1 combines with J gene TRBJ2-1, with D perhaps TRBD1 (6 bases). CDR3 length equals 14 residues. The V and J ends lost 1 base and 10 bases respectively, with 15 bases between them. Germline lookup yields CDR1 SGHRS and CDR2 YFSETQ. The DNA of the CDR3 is TGCGCCAGCAGCTTGATCCAGGGGCCTAACGAGCAGTTCTTC. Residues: CASSLIQGPNEQFF. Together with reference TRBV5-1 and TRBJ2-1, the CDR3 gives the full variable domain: KAGVTQTPRYLIKTRGQQVTLSCSPISGHRSVSWYQQTPGQGLQFLFEYFSETQRNKGNFPGRFSGRQFSNSRSEMNVSTLELGDSALYLCASSLIQGPNEQFFGPGTRLTVL.

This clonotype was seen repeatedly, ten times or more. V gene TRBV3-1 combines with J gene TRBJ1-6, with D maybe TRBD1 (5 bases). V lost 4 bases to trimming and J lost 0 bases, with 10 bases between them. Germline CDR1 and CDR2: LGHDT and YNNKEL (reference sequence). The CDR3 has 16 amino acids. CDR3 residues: CASSLRDTSYNSPLHF. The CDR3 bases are TGTGCCAGCAGCCTCAGGGATACCTCCTATAATTCACCCCTCCACTTT.

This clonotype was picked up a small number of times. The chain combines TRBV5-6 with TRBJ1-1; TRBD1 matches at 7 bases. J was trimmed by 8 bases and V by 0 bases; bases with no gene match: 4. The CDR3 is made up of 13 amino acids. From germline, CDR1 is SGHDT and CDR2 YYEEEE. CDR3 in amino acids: CASSLVSDREAFF. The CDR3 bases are TGTGCCAGCAGCTTGGTTTCGGACAGGGAAGCTTTCTTT.

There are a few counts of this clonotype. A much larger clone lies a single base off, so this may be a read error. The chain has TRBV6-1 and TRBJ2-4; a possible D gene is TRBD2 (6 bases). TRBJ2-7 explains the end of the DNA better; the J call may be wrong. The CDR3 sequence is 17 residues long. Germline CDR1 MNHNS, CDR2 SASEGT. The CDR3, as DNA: TGTGCCAGCAGCCCCAGGGTAGGGTCAAGGGGAGGCGGCGAGCAGTACTTC. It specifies CASSPRVGSRGGGEQYF.